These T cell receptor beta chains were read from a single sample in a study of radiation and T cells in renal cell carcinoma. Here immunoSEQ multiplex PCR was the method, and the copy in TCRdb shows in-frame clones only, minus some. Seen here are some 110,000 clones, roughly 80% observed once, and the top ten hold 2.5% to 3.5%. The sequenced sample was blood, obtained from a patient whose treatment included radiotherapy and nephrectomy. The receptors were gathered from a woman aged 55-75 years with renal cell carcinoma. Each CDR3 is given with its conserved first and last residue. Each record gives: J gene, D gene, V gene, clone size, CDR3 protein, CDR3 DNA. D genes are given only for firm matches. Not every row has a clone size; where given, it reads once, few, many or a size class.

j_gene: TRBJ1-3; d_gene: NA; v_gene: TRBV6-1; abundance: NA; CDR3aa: CASETGNGNTIYF; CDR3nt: TGTGCCAGCGAAACAGGGAATGGAAACACCATATATTTT
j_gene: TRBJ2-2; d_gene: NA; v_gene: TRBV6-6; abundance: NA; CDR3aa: CASSYSDGELFF; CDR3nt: TGTGCCAGCAGTTACTCGGACGGGGAGCTGTTTTTT
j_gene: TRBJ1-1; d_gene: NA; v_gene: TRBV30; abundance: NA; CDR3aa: CAWRGFRTALNTEAFF; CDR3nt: TGTGCCTGGAGGGGATTTCGGACAGCATTAAACACTGAAGCTTTCTTT
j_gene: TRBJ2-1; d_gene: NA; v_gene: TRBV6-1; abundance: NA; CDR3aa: CASSGGQGFDNEQFF; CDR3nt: TGTGCCAGCAGTGGGGGGCAGGGGTTCGACAATGAGCAGTTCTTC
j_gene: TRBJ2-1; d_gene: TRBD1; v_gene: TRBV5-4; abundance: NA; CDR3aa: CASSLAQGVYNEQFF; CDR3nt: TGTGCCAGCAGCTTGGCACAGGGGGTTTACAATGAGCAGTTCTTC
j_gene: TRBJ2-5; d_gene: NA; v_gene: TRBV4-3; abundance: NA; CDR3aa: CASSLDGGAQSETQYF; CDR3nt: TGCGCCAGCAGCCTTGATGGGGGGGCGCAGTCCGAGACCCAGTACTTC
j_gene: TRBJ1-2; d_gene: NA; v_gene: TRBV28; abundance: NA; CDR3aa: CASSGQHHGYTF; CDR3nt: TGTGCCAGCAGTGGGCAGCACCATGGCTACACCTTC
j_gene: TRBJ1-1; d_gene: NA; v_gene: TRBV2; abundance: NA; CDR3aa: CARKPGQGYTEAFF; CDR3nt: TGTGCCAGGAAGCCCGGACAAGGCTACACTGAAGCTTTCTTT
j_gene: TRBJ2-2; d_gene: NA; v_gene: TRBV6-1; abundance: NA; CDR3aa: CASSEAAVGVGELFF; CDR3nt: TGTGCCAGCAGTGAAGCTGCGGTCGGAGTGGGGGAGCTGTTTTTT
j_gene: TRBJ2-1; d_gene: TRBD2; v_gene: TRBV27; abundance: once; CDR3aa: CASSTSGIYNEQFF; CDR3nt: TGTGCCAGCAGTACTAGCGGGATATACAATGAGCAGTTCTTC
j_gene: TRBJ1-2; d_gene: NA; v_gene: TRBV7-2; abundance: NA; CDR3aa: CASGDYGYTF; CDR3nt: TGTGCCAGCGGAGACTATGGCTACACCTTC
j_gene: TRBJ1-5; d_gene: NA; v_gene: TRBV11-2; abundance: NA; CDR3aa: CASSLGGYQPQHF; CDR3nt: TGTGCCAGCAGCTTGGGGGGGTATCAGCCCCAGCATTTT
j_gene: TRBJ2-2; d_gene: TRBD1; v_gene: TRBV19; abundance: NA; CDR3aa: CASSPRTGFTGELFF; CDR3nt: TGTGCCAGTAGTCCCAGGACAGGCTTCACCGGGGAGCTGTTTTTT
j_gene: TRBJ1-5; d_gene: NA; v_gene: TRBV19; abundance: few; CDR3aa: CASSIGGEPQHF; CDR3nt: TGTGCCAGTAGTATAGGGGGGGAGCCCCAGCATTTT
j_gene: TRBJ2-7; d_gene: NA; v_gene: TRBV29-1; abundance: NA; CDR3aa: CSVVLAKGYEQYF; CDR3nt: TGCAGCGTTGTACTAGCTAAAGGTTACGAGCAGTACTTC
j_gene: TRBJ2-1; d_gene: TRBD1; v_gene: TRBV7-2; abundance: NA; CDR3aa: CASSTRTGWSEQFF; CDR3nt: TGTGCCAGCAGCACTCGGACAGGCTGGAGTGAGCAGTTCTTC
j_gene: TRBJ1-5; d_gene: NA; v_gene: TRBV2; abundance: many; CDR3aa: CASSESNQPQHF; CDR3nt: TGTGCCAGCAGTGAAAGCAATCAGCCCCAGCATTTT
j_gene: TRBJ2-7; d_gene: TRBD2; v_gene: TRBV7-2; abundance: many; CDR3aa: CASSPRTSGRVEQYF; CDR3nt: TGTGCCAGCAGCCCAAGGACTAGCGGGAGAGTCGAGCAGTACTTC
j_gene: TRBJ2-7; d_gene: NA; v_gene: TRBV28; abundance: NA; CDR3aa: CASRSNRYEQYF; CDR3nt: TGTGCCAGCAGGTCAAACCGCTACGAGCAGTACTTC
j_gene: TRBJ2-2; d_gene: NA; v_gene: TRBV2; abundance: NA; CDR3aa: CASSTSGSNTGELFF; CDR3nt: TGTGCCAGCTCAACTTCAGGGTCTAACACCGGGGAGCTGTTTTTT
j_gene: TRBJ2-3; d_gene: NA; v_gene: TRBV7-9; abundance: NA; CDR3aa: CASSPPVLAMTDTQYF; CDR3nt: TGTGCCAGCAGCCCACCGGTTTTGGCCATGACAGATACGCAGTATTTT
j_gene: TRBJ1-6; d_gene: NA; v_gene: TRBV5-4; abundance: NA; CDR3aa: CASSLTPDSGSPLHF; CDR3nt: TGTGCCAGCAGCTTGACCCCCGACTCTGGTTCACCCCTCCACTTT
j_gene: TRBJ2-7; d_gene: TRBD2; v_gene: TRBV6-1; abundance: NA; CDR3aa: CASSKNSGSSYEQYF; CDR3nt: TGTGCCAGCAGTAAAAATAGCGGGAGCTCCTACGAGCAGTACTTC
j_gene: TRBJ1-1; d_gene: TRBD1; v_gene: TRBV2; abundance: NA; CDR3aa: CASSVGQGFFVEAFF; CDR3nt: TGTGCCAGCAGTGTGGGACAGGGGTTTTTTGTGGAAGCTTTCTTT
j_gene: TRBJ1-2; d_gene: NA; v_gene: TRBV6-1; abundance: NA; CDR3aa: CASTGASYYGYTF; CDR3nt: TGTGCCAGCACCGGGGCCTCTTACTATGGCTACACCTTC
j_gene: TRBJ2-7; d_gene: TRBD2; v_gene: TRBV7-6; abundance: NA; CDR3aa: CASSEGLAGGPSYEQYF; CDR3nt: TGTGCCAGCAGCGAGGGACTAGCGGGAGGTCCGTCCTACGAGCAGTACTTC
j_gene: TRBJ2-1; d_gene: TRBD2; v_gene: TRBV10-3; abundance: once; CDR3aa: CATIAGGVNEQFF; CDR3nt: TGTGCCACTATAGCGGGAGGGGTTAATGAGCAGTTCTTC
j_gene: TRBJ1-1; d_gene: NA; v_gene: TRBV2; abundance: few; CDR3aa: CASSEIQAVEAFF; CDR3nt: TGTGCCAGCAGTGAAATCCAGGCAGTTGAAGCTTTCTTT